The TCR beta chain under discussion was sequenced for a study of cytomegalovirus exposure and HLA in healthy donors. Notes on the study in general: Researchers catalogued some 160 TCR beta chains as cytomegalovirus-associated.

About this clone: As yet, its antigen is unknown.

Use of 60 Vbeta and 13 Jbeta primers characterized the PCR. Authors' methods: Per a later analysis, the number of unique TCR beta chains was about 78 million, of which 9 million to 14 million were shared. Here immunoSEQ multiplex PCR was the method, and the copy in TCRdb shows in-frame clones only, minus some. That table supplies the V and J calls and clone size; D and trimming were determined from the DNA. This listing includes about 160,000 clones. CDR3 length: 15 amino acids. V was trimmed by 6 bases and J by 0 bases, leaving 9 bases between them. Germline CDR1 reads ENHRY; CDR2 reads SYGVKD. Material: PBMCs. The gene calls are TRBV10-3 and TRBJ1-6; D is undetermined. The TCR originated in a woman in her sixties in good health and CMV-seronegative. CDR3 coding DNA: TGTGCCATCAGAGCCGGGGTCTCCTATAATTCACCCCTCCACTTT. Amino acids: CAIRAGVSYNSPLHF.